A single sample gave rise to the 26 T cell receptor beta chains below, sequenced in a study of control samples from healthy donors and cancer patients. Data came from immunoSEQ multiplex PCR; TCRdb stores just in-frame clones and leaves some out. This repertoire shows under 200,000 clones, 95% to 96% found once; its top ten account for around 0.92%. The source material was blood. The receptor set was obtained from a young woman in good health.

The chain links TRBV9 to TRBJ2-3; D is undetermined. Trimming took 4 bases from V and 6 from J, leaving 21 bases between them. From germline, CDR1 is SGDLS and CDR2 YYNGEE. The CDR3 covers 16 residues. CDR3 in DNA: TGTGCCAGCAGCCTACGGAGTGAGCCGGGCGTGGATACGCAGTATTTT. Translating it yields CASSLRSEPGVDTQYF.

The V call is TRBV28, the J call TRBJ2-2; 14 bases are a match to TRBD2. J gave up 2 bases and V 6 bases, and 11 bases lay outside the gene matches. Germline V lookup: CDR1 MDHEN, CDR2 SYDVKM. The CDR3 length is 19 residues. The CDR3 DNA reads TGTGCCAGCAGACACACGGGACTAGCGGGGGTTAGTAACACCGGGGAGCTGTTTTTT. Protein: CASRHTGLAGVSNTGELFF.

The V and J genes are TRBV5-1 and TRBJ2-3; 7 nucleotides align to TRBD2. Unmatched junction bases numbered 11, after V lost 4 bases and J lost 6 bases. This CDR3 is built from 15 residues. CDR1 is SGHRS, CDR2 YFSETQ, per germline. Here the CDR3 reads CASSLSGPTGDTQYF. CDR3 DNA: TGCGCCAGCAGCCTTAGCGGGCCGACGGGGGATACGCAGTATTTT. Using reference TRBV5-1 and TRBJ2-3 for the parts outside the CDR3, the full variable domain is KAGVTQTPRYLIKTRGQQVTLSCSPISGHRSVSWYQQTPGQGLQFLFEYFSETQRNKGNFPGRFSGRQFSNSRSEMNVSTLELGDSALYLCASSLSGPTGDTQYFGPGTRLTVL.

This clone was detected only once. This chain links TRBV19 with TRBJ2-3, with 9 nucleotides matching TRBD2. Germline CDR1 is LNHDA and CDR2 is SQIVND (reference sequence). V lost 10 bases, J lost 1 base, and 9 bases stayed unmatched. CDR3 length equals 15 residues. Written as DNA, the CDR3 is TGTGCCACCCTGGAGCGGGGGGTGGGCACAGATACGCAGTATTTT. It translates to CATLERGVGTDTQYF. The full variable domain, completed using reference TRBV19 and TRBJ2-3, is DGGITQSPKYLFRKEGQNVTLSCEQNLNHDAMYWYRQDPGQGLRLIYYSQIVNDFQKGDIAEGYSVSREKKESFPLTVTSAQKNPTAFYLCATLERGVGTDTQYFGPGTRLTVL.

This clone came up once. The chain recombines TRBV14 with TRBJ1-2; no definite D call. V was cut by 4 bases and J by 4 bases, with 7 bases left in between. The CDR3 runs 12 residues. Germline V CDR1 and CDR2: SGHDN, FVKESK. This CDR3 reads CASSLRTYGYTF. The CDR3 DNA is TGTGCCAGCAGCCTTCGAACCTATGGCTACACCTTC.

The chain is built from TRBV2 and TRBJ2-2, with 15 bases aligning to TRBD2. The CDR3 runs to 16 residues. Germline CDR1 is SNHLY and CDR2 is FYNNEI. Losses at the gene ends were 6 bases for V and 5 bases for J; bases not matched to a gene: 4. The CDR3 region has the DNA TGTGCCAGCAGCCCCGGACTAGCGGGGGGGACCGGGGAGCTGTTTTTT. This translates into CASSPGLAGGTGELFF.

The chain is built from TRBV19 and TRBJ2-2; D is unclear. This CDR3 region has 15 residues. Germline V lookup: CDR1 LNHDA, CDR2 SQIVND (reference sequence). Deletions cut 3 bases from V and 0 bases from J, with 8 bases between. CDR3 DNA: TGTGCCAGTAGTATTCTGCGCACGAACACCGGGGAGCTGTTTTTT. It codes for CASSILRTNTGELFF.

The chain links TRBV5-4 to TRBJ2-7; 13 nucleotides agree with TRBD2. The germline V gene has CDR1 SGHNT and CDR2 YYREEE (reference sequence). Trimming cost V 1 base and J 5 bases; bases outside gene matches: 3. The CDR3 has 15 residues. The CDR3 loop reads CASSLRLAGGHEQYF. The CDR3 coding sequence is TGTGCCAGCAGCTTGAGACTAGCGGGGGGCCACGAGCAGTACTTC.

This rearrangement joins TRBV19 to TRBJ1-1; weak D call: TRBD1 (6 bases). Between the trimmed V and J ends, which lost 3 bases and 2 bases, there was a span of 10 bases. In germline, CDR1 is LNHDA, CDR2 SQIVND (reference sequence). The CDR3 spans 14 residues. CDR3 nucleotide sequence: TGTGCCAGTAGTATCACAGGGCGAAACACTGAAGCTTTCTTT. Its protein product is CASSITGRNTEAFF.

This clone was seen once. The V call is TRBV28, the J call TRBJ1-3; the match to TRBD1 covers 10 bases. J gave up 0 bases and V 4 bases, and 12 bases lay outside the gene matches. CDR1 MDHEN and CDR2 SYDVKM come from the germline V gene. This CDR3 comprises 19 residues. In DNA, the CDR3 is TGTGCCAGCAGTTCACCGGGACAGGGGAGGACGGGCTCTGGAAACACCATATATTTT. Residues: CASSSPGQGRTGSGNTIYF.

The chain is built from TRBV5-8 and TRBJ1-1; the D gene is possibly TRBD1 (6 bases). V was clipped by 4 bases and J by 5 bases, with 18 bases between them. Germline V gene data show CDR1 as SGHTS and CDR2 as YDEGEE. CDR3 length equals 15 residues. The CDR3 is CASSPGGGHLTEAFF. In DNA form, the CDR3 reads TGTGCCAGCAGCCCCGGGGGGGGGCACCTAACTGAAGCTTTCTTT.

This rearrangement joins TRBV4-2 to TRBJ2-6; D is unresolved. CDR1 and CDR2 from the germline V gene are LGHNA and YNFKEQ. V lost 4 bases and J lost 8, with 9 bases in between. The length of the CDR3 is 13 residues. This chain's CDR3 is CASSRLGTNVLTF. CDR3 sequence (DNA): TGTGCCAGCAGCCGCCTAGGGACCAACGTCCTGACTTTC.

The rearrangement uses TRBV28 and TRBJ1-1, with 7 bases fitting TRBD1. The CDR3 extends over 15 amino acids. Per the germline V gene, CDR1 is MDHEN and CDR2 is SYDVKM. With V trimmed by 7 bases and J by 3 bases, 11 bases remained unmatched. CDR3 nucleotides: TGTGCCAGCAATGCGCGGACAGGATATTACACTGAAGCTTTCTTT. It yields the protein CASNARTGYYTEAFF.

With regard to this clone: At one end the junction does not follow the germline gene, possibly because of a read error. This rearrangement joins TRBV18 to TRBJ1-5; 12 nucleotides match TRBD1. The CDR3 runs 18 residues. CDR1 is KGHSH, CDR2 LQKENI, per germline. The CDR3 loop is CASSAPGQGAFINQPQHF. Written as DNA, the CDR3 is TGTGCCAGCTCAGCACCGGGACAGGGGGCTTTCATTAATCAGCCCCAGCATTTT.

The J gene is TRBJ2-1, the V gene TRBV16; D is unresolved. Germline lookup yields CDR1 KGHSY and CDR2 FQNENV. There are 14 residues in the CDR3. Trimming cost V 4 bases and J 9 bases, with 16 bases left between them. The CDR3 sequence: CASSPVLGLAEQFF. CDR3 nucleotide sequence: TGTGCCAGCAGCCCCGTTTTGGGGTTGGCTGAGCAGTTCTTC.

This rearrangement joins TRBV7-9 to TRBJ1-5; tentative D call: TRBD1 (6 bases). The CDR3 has 16 amino acids. Germline CDR1 reads SEHNR; CDR2 reads FQNEAQ (reference sequence). V lost 5 bases and J lost 0, with 14 bases in between. CDR3 amino acids: CASSNHKGGSNQPQHF. The CDR3 DNA is TGTGCCAGCAGCAACCACAAGGGGGGTAGCAATCAGCCCCAGCATTTT.

The rearrangement joins TRBV28 to TRBJ1-1; a weak D match, TRBD1 (6 bases). Germline V gives CDR1 MDHEN, CDR2 SYDVKM. CDR3 length: 14 residues. The V and J ends lost 6 bases and 3 bases respectively, with 14 bases between them. CDR3: CASSRPGAYTEAFF. DNA of the CDR3: TGTGCCAGCAGCCGACCAGGGGCCTACACTGAAGCTTTCTTT.

The chain couples TRBV6-5 to TRBJ2-3; possibly TRBD1 for D (6 bases). CDR3 length: 14 residues. The germline V gene has CDR1 MNHEY and CDR2 SVGAGI. The V gene lost 5 bases and the J gene lost 2 bases, with 11 bases spanning the gap. The chain's CDR3 is CASSLGQYTDTQYF. Written as DNA, the CDR3 is TGTGCCAGCAGTCTAGGACAGTACACAGATACGCAGTATTTT.

This CDR3 is CASRATSGGTPGQYF. CDR3 coding DNA: TGTGCCAGCAGAGCCACTAGCGGGGGGACGCCAGGGCAGTACTTC. J is TRBJ2-7 and V is TRBV2; 12 bases are shared with TRBD2. This CDR3 is 15 amino acids long. The V gene's germline CDR1 is SNHLY and CDR2 FYNNEI. After removal of 6 bases from V and 9 bases from J, the junction contained 12 bases not matched to a gene.

This chain uses TRBV7-2 with TRBJ2-1; D is perhaps TRBD1 (8 bases). CDR1 and CDR2 (germline): SGHTA, FQGNSA. The CDR3 extends over 15 amino acids. V gave up 3 bases and J gave up 3 bases, with 12 bases separating them. CDR3 sequence (DNA): TGTGCCAGCAGCTTCTACAGGGGGGGCTACAATGAGCAGTTCTTC. Its protein product is CASSFYRGGYNEQFF.

The chain joins TRBV18 to TRBJ1-6; possible D gene TRBD1, 5 bases. V was pared by 3 bases and J by 7 bases, with 10 bases between. CDR3 length: 14 amino acids. Germline CDR1 is KGHSH and CDR2 is LQKENI. The CDR3 loop is CASSPQGWNSPLHF. The CDR3 DNA sequence: TGTGCCAGCTCACCGCAGGGATGGAATTCACCCCTCCACTTT.

J is TRBJ2-2 and V is TRBV28; D is unresolved. From germline, CDR1 is MDHEN and CDR2 SYDVKM. V lost 6 bases, J lost 0 bases, and 11 bases lay in between. There are 15 residues in the CDR3. The CDR3 nucleotides are TGTGCCAGCAGAGAAGGTGGAACGAACACCGGGGAGCTGTTTTTT. Translating gives CASREGGTNTGELFF.

The chain's CDR3 is CASSFRGQSDTQYF. CDR3 sequence (DNA): TGTGCCAGCAGCTTTCGGGGGCAGTCAGATACGCAGTATTTT. The chain uses TRBV7-9 and TRBJ2-3; D might be TRBD1 or TRBD2, each matching 6 bases. This CDR3 has 14 amino acids. V was clipped by 3 bases and J by 4 bases, with 11 bases between them. Germline V CDR1 and CDR2: SEHNR, FQNEAQ (reference sequence).

This sequence joins TRBV19 and TRBJ1-1, with TRBD1 matching 9 bases. The CDR3 runs 16 residues. V was clipped by 10 bases and J by 0 bases; unmatched bases: 12. The V gene's germline CDR1 is LNHDA and CDR2 SQIVND (reference sequence). CDR3 nucleotides: TGTGCCACGAGTACGAGGGGACAGGGATTGAACACTGAAGCTTTCTTT. Its protein is CATSTRGQGLNTEAFF.

This chain joins TRBV5-6 and TRBJ2-1; D not resolved. CDR3 length: 11 residues. Germline V lookup: CDR1 SGHDT, CDR2 YYEEEE. Trimming left V 1 base short and J 7 bases short, with 3 bases between. Here the CDR3 reads CASSLMNEQFF. DNA for the CDR3: TGTGCCAGCAGCTTGATGAATGAGCAGTTCTTC.

This chain uses TRBV20-1 with TRBJ1-6; D not resolved. The CDR3 is 11 amino acids. In germline, CDR1 is DFQATT, CDR2 SNEGSKA (reference sequence). Trimming removed 7 bases from V and 17 bases from J, with 18 bases in between. CDR3 in amino acids: CSVPLPLGVHF. CDR3 coding DNA: TGCAGTGTTCCACTCCCCCTCGGTGTCCACTTT.